The 30 T cell receptor beta chains presented below share a single source sample, sequenced in a study of blood T cell repertoires in COVID-19. The protocol was immunoSEQ multiplex PCR, while the TCRdb copy is restricted to in-frame clones and leaves out a portion. The sample records 450,000 to 500,000 clones, less than 90% being singletons. The sample comprised PBMCs or T cells enriched from blood (not recorded which). Receptor source: a woman aged 60-70 years who had recovered from COVID-19.

The chain is built from TRBV2 and TRBJ2-3; 7 bases are shared with TRBD2. In germline, CDR1 is SNHLY, CDR2 FYNNEI. V shed 6 bases and J 0 bases; nucleotides not matched to a gene: 3. The CDR3 consists of 14 residues. The CDR3 region is CASRRLASTDTQYF. The DNA for the CDR3 is TGTGCCAGCAGACGACTAGCTAGCACAGATACGCAGTATTTT.

V usage is TRBV7-7 and J usage is TRBJ1-3; tentatively, D is TRBD1 (6 bases). This CDR3 comprises 15 residues. V lost 5 bases, J lost 0 bases, and 11 bases lay in between. The V gene's germline CDR1 is SSHAT and CDR2 FNYEAQ (reference sequence). CDR3 DNA sequence: TGTGCCAGCAGCGTGACAGGAGTCTCTGGAAACACCATATATTTT. It translates to CASSVTGVSGNTIYF.

The chain combines TRBV27 with TRBJ2-7, with 11 bases fitting TRBD1. The germline CDR1 and CDR2 sequences are MNHEY and SMNVEV (reference sequence). CDR3 size: 15 residues. The V segment lost 6 bases and the J segment 4 bases; nucleotides outside the gene matches: 8. CDR3 amino acids: CASRDPGTGGYEQYF. The CDR3, as DNA: TGTGCCAGCAGGGATCCCGGGACAGGGGGTTACGAGCAGTACTTC.

The chain is built from TRBV25-1 and TRBJ1-2, with 7 positions matching TRBD1. The ends lost 5 bases at V and 7 bases at J; junction bases unmatched: 19. CDR1 is MGHDK, CDR2 SYGVNS, per germline. The CDR3 contains 17 residues. CDR3 DNA: TGTGCCAGCAGTCCAGGGGGTTCCGAGGGGCGAGGGGGTGGCTACACCTTC. It yields the protein CASSPGGSEGRGGGYTF.

The V and J genes are TRBV15 and TRBJ2-3; perhaps TRBD1 as D (6 bases). The CDR3 totals 16 residues. CDR1 LNHNV and CDR2 YYDKDF come from the germline V gene (reference sequence). V was pared by 3 bases and J by 1 base, with 14 bases between. The CDR3: CATSSSGHTGTDTQYF. As DNA, the CDR3 is TGTGCCACCAGCAGCTCGGGACATACGGGCACAGATACGCAGTATTTT.

The chain links TRBV23-1 to TRBJ1-5; the D is unclear. TRBV23-1 is an ORF, with its function uncertain. With 7 bases removed from V and 3 bases from J, the gap between germline ends came to 13 bases. The CDR3 sequence is 14 residues long. The CDR3 nucleotides read TGCGCCAGCACCCCCCGAGGGTTCAATCAGCCCCAGCATTTT. Translation: CASTPRGFNQPQHF.

V gene TRBV5-1 combines with J gene TRBJ1-3; D is undetermined. The V gene lost 0 bases and the J gene lost 4 bases, with 14 bases spanning the gap. This CDR3 region has 16 residues. Germline CDR1 is SGHRS and CDR2 is YFSETQ. The CDR3 sequence: CASSLGGPGAGNTIYF. Written as DNA, the CDR3 is TGCGCCAGCAGCTTGGGAGGGCCAGGTGCGGGAAACACCATATATTTT.

This chain uses TRBV10-3 with TRBJ2-2; TRBD2 matches 14 bases. Unmatched junction bases numbered 4, after V lost 4 bases and J lost 6 bases. Germline V gene sequence: CDR1 ENHRY, CDR2 SYGVKD. The CDR3 loop spans 16 amino acids. Written as DNA, the CDR3 is TGTGCCATCAGTGTTGGGACTAGCGGGGGCCCCGGGGAGCTGTTTTTT. Protein product: CAISVGTSGGPGELFF.

The rearrangement uses TRBV12-5 and TRBJ1-5, with 7 bases matching TRBD1. Germline lookup yields CDR1 LGHNT and CDR2 FRNRAP. This CDR3 comprises 19 residues. The trim removed 0 bases at V and 5 bases at J, leaving 16 bases unmatched. CDR3 sequence reads: CASGLVVVEEGASYQPQHF. CDR3 DNA: TGTGCTAGTGGTTTGGTAGTGGTCGAGGAGGGGGCGAGCTATCAGCCCCAGCATTTT. The full variable domain, in which reference TRBV12-5 and TRBJ1-5 provide the parts outside the CDR3, is DARVTQTPRHKVTEMGQEVTMRCQPILGHNTVFWYRQTMMQGLELLAYFRNRAPLDDSGMPKDRFSAEMPDATLATLKIQPSEPRDSAVYFCASGLVVVEEGASYQPQHFGDGTRLSIL.

The rearrangement uses TRBV10-3 and TRBJ1-2; no clear D. With 7 bases removed from V and 8 bases from J, the gap between germline ends came to 14 bases. The CDR3 spans 12 residues. Germline lookup yields CDR1 ENHRY and CDR2 SYGVKD. The CDR3 DNA follows: TGTGCCATCACTGAACCTTTGGCAGGCTACACCTTC. It encodes CAITEPLAGYTF.

This chain links TRBV5-1 with TRBJ1-3; a weak D match, TRBD1 (5 bases). Looked up from germline, CDR1 is SGHRS and CDR2 is YFSETQ. This CDR3 region has 15 residues. Trimming took off 4 bases at V and 0 bases at J, with 11 bases between the two ends. The CDR3 sequence is CASSGDSRSGNTIYF. CDR3 DNA sequence: TGCGCCAGCAGCGGCGACAGCCGCTCTGGAAACACCATATATTTT.

This clone was seen just once. The rearrangement links TRBV7-2 to TRBJ2-5, with D possibly matching TRBD2 (5 bases). CDR1 and CDR2 from the germline V gene are SGHTA and FQGNSA. The CDR3 covers 13 residues. The germline V and J ends were trimmed by 7 bases and 2 bases, with 11 bases remaining between them. The CDR3 is CASKGGPQETQYF. For the CDR3, the DNA is TGTGCCAGCAAAGGAGGTCCACAAGAGACCCAGTACTTC. The complete variable domain, with remaining parts taken from reference TRBV7-2 and TRBJ2-5, reads GAGVSQSPSNKVTEKGKDVELRCDPISGHTALYWYRQSLGQGLEFLIYFQGNSAPDKSGLPSDRFSAERTGGSVSTLTIQRTQQEDSAVYLCASKGGPQETQYFGPGTRLLVL.

The chain combines TRBV5-4 with TRBJ2-5, with 10 positions matching TRBD1. Germline loops: CDR1 SGHNT, CDR2 YYREEE (reference sequence). The V gene end was trimmed by 4 bases and the J gene end by 4 bases; junction bases not matched to a gene: 7. The CDR3 consists of 15 residues. For the CDR3, the DNA is TGTGCCAGCAGCCGCCCGGGACAGGGGTCAGAGACCCAGTACTTC. Encoded protein: CASSRPGQGSETQYF.

V and J are TRBV20-1 and TRBJ2-3; 10 nucleotides match TRBD2. CDR3 length equals 15 residues. V trimming: 3 bases; J trimming: 2 bases; junction bases outside the gene matches: 5. Per germline, CDR1 DFQATT and CDR2 SNEGSKA (reference sequence). In DNA form, the CDR3 reads TGCAGTGCTAGTCGAAGCGGGGGGGCCACAGATACGCAGTATTTT. Translating it yields CSASRSGGATDTQYF.

V usage is TRBV21-1 and J usage is TRBJ2-5; the table's D call of TRBD1 was not tested on the DNA. TRBV21-1 is noted as a pseudogene. This CDR3 spans 15 amino acids. The CDR3 region is CASSTYRGPQETQYF. In DNA, the CDR3 is TGTGCCAGCAGCACTTACAGGGGGCCCCAAGAGACCCAGTACTTC.

This chain joins TRBV6-6 and TRBJ1-1; 9 bases fit TRBD1. The CDR3 sequence is 14 residues long. Germline V gene sequence: CDR1 MNHNY, CDR2 SVGAGI (reference sequence). The junction had 4 bases not matched to a gene; V was cut back by 4 bases and J by 4 bases. CDR3 in amino acids: CASSLQGAGTEAFF. Written as DNA, the CDR3 is TGTGCCAGCAGTTTACAGGGGGCCGGCACTGAAGCTTTCTTT.

V gene TRBV14 combines with J gene TRBJ2-7; the match to TRBD1 covers 7 bases. V gave up 3 bases and J gave up 0 bases; unmatched junction bases: 5. The length of the CDR3 is 15 residues. Per the germline V gene, CDR1 is SGHDN and CDR2 is FVKESK. The CDR3 reads CASSQGQTSSYEQYF. CDR3 nucleotides: TGTGCCAGCAGCCAGGGACAGACGAGCTCCTACGAGCAGTACTTC.

The chain links TRBV5-1 to TRBJ2-3; maybe TRBD1 (5 bases). Germline V CDR1 and CDR2: SGHRS, YFSETQ. Trimming removed 4 bases from V and 2 bases from J, with 14 bases in between. CDR3 length: 15 amino acids. CDR3 amino acids: CASSPLDTSTDTQYF. DNA for the CDR3: TGCGCCAGCAGCCCGCTGGACACCTCCACAGATACGCAGTATTTT.

The J gene is TRBJ2-3, the V gene TRBV5-1; D perhaps matches TRBD2 (5 bases). Germline V CDR1 and CDR2: SGHRS, YFSETQ. Trimming removed 1 base from V and 3 bases from J, with 15 bases in between. There are 16 residues in the CDR3. CDR3 nucleotides: TGCGCCAGCAGCTTGACGGGAATCAGAGGGACAGATACGCAGTATTTT. This translates into CASSLTGIRGTDTQYF.

The chain carries TRBV11-2 and TRBJ1-1; D not resolved. V lost 2 bases and J 7 bases, leaving 8 bases between the germline ends. The V gene's germline CDR1 is SGHAT and CDR2 FQNNGV. The CDR3 sequence is 12 residues long. The CDR3 coding sequence is TGTGCCAGCAGCTTATCGTCGGTTGAAGCTTTCTTT. It specifies CASSLSSVEAFF.

The rearrangement joins TRBV11-2 to TRBJ2-7; D unclear. Germline-derived CDR1 and CDR2 are SGHAT and FQNNGV. CDR3 length: 13 residues. V was shortened by 5 bases and J by 1 base, with 9 bases between the two germline ends. Here the CDR3 DNA reads TGTGCCAGCAGCCCCCCTCGGTCCTACGAGCAGTACGTC. The encoded protein is CASSPPRSYEQYV.

This clone was counted once. The chain uses TRBV6-5 and TRBJ2-1; weak D call: TRBD2 (6 bases). This CDR3 is built from 12 residues. V was shortened by 5 bases and J by 12 bases, with 14 bases between the two germline ends. The germline V gene encodes CDR1 MNHEY and CDR2 SVGAGI. The CDR3 protein is CASSQPYGGQFF. As DNA, the CDR3 is TGTGCCAGCAGTCAACCCTACGGGGGGCAGTTCTTC.

This chain uses TRBV18 with TRBJ2-2, with a weak D call TRBD2 (5 bases). The CDR3 consists of 15 residues. Germline CDR1 KGHSH, CDR2 LQKENI. V shed 1 base and J shed 4 bases, with 10 bases lying between them. CDR3 nucleotides: TGTGCCAGCTCACCACAAGAGGGATCCACCGGGGAGCTGTTTTTT. It specifies CASSPQEGSTGELFF.

This rearrangement joins TRBV28 to TRBJ2-7; possible D gene TRBD1, 6 bases. The CDR3 spans 14 residues. The germline V gene encodes CDR1 MDHEN and CDR2 SYDVKM. V lost 1 base and J 2 bases, leaving 9 bases between the germline ends. This chain's CDR3 is CASSLSGTPYEQYV. CDR3 DNA sequence: TGTGCCAGCAGTTTATCAGGGACACCCTACGAGCAGTACGTC.

This sequence joins TRBV28 and TRBJ2-5; 7 bases align to TRBD1. V was pared by 3 bases and J by 1 base, with 5 bases of the junction left unmatched. Germline CDR1 reads MDHEN; CDR2 reads SYDVKM. CDR3 size: 15 residues. This CDR3 reads CASSLLEGAQETQYF. The CDR3 coding sequence is TGTGCCAGCAGTTTGCTAGAGGGGGCCCAAGAGACCCAGTACTTC.

The chain recombines TRBV9 with TRBJ2-2; 12 bases match TRBD2. J was trimmed by 5 bases and V by 4 bases; bases with no gene match: 6. The germline V gene has CDR1 SGDLS and CDR2 YYNGEE. This CDR3 spans 16 amino acids. CDR3 DNA sequence: TGTGCCAGCAGCCCCCTAGCGGGGGGGTATACCGGGGAGCTGTTTTTT. Protein sequence: CASSPLAGGYTGELFF. The full variable domain, completed using reference TRBV9 and TRBJ2-2, is DSGVTQTPKHLITATGQRVTLRCSPRSGDLSVYWYQQSLDQGLQFLIQYYNGEERAKGNILERFSAQQFPDLHSELNLSSLELGDSALYFCASSPLAGGYTGELFFGEGSRLTVL.

J is TRBJ2-5 and V is TRBV6-6, with D perhaps matching TRBD2 (5 bases). Germline lookup yields CDR1 MNHNY and CDR2 SVGAGI (reference sequence). Between the trimmed V and J ends, which lost 2 bases and 9 bases, there was a span of 10 bases. The CDR3 covers 12 residues. CDR3 bases: TGTGCCAGCAGTTACGCGGAGAGGGCCCAGTACTTC. Translating gives CASSYAERAQYF.

The rearrangement uses TRBV5-4 and TRBJ2-3; the D is unclear. Per germline, CDR1 SGHNT and CDR2 YYREEE (reference sequence). Trimming took 1 base from V and 0 from J, leaving 9 bases between them. This CDR3 comprises 15 residues. In DNA, the CDR3 is TGTGCCAGCAGCTTGTATTGGCAGAGCACAGATACGCAGTATTTT. Translating it yields CASSLYWQSTDTQYF.

The gene calls are TRBV18 and TRBJ2-7; TRBD1 agrees at 7 bases. Trimming took 3 bases from V and 7 from J; bases not matched to a gene: 3. Germline lookup yields CDR1 KGHSH and CDR2 LQKENI. CDR3 length: 12 amino acids. DNA for the CDR3: TGTGCCAGCTCACCCAGGGGGACAGAGCAGTACTTC. Its translation: CASSPRGTEQYF.

The chain combines TRBV19 with TRBJ1-2, with D unclear. V was clipped by 5 bases and J by 5 bases, with 18 bases between them. The CDR3 extends over 15 amino acids. Germline lookup yields CDR1 LNHDA and CDR2 SQIVND (reference sequence). CDR3 residues: CASSPGVTSSYGYTF. The CDR3 nucleotides read TGTGCCAGTAGTCCCGGGGTCACCAGTAGTTATGGCTACACCTTC.